These T cell receptor beta chains were read from a single sample in a study of beta chain features in type 1 diabetes. Only in-frame clones appear in the TCRdb table, and some are missing; sequencing was by immunoSEQ multiplex PCR. The sample gives over 700,000 clones, roughly 17% of which show up once; about 0.025% is in the top ten. The specimen sequenced was naive CD4+ T cells from blood. The receptor set was obtained from a woman aged 18-29 years in good health. Both conserved end residues are part of each CDR3. D genes are given only for firm matches. Not all rows give a size; the values are once, few, many and, for expanded clones, a class.

v_call: TRBV27
clone_size: -
j_call: TRBJ2-6
d_call: TRBD1
cdr3_aa: CASSSDRGTYSGANVLTF
cdr3_nt: TGTGCCAGCAGTTCGGACAGGGGGACTTACTCTGGGGCCAACGTCCTGACTTTC

v_call: TRBV4-2
clone_size: -
j_call: TRBJ2-7
d_call: TRBD2
cdr3_aa: CASSQGAGGPYEQYF
cdr3_nt: TGTGCCAGCAGCCAAGGTGCGGGAGGCCCCTACGAGCAGTACTTC

v_call: TRBV9
clone_size: few
j_call: TRBJ2-5
d_call: -
cdr3_aa: CASSGGGSGAWETQYF
cdr3_nt: TGTGCCAGCAGCGGAGGAGGATCAGGGGCGTGGGAGACCCAGTACTTC

v_call: TRBV9
clone_size: -
j_call: TRBJ2-7
d_call: TRBD2
cdr3_aa: CASSGPQVAGGNEQYF
cdr3_nt: TGTGCCAGCAGCGGGCCTCAGGTAGCGGGAGGTAACGAGCAGTACTTC

v_call: TRBV6-5
clone_size: -
j_call: TRBJ2-7
d_call: -
cdr3_aa: CASSYHRLREQYF
cdr3_nt: TGTGCCAGCAGTTACCACCGTCTGCGCGAGCAGTACTTC

v_call: TRBV7-6
clone_size: few
j_call: TRBJ1-1
d_call: -
cdr3_aa: CASSPFSDRNTEAFF
cdr3_nt: TGTGCCAGCAGCCCATTTTCGGACCGCAACACTGAAGCTTTCTTT

v_call: TRBV28
clone_size: -
j_call: TRBJ2-7
d_call: TRBD2
cdr3_aa: CASEVSSGSYEQYF
cdr3_nt: TGTGCCAGCGAGGTTTCTAGCGGGAGCTACGAGCAGTACTTC

v_call: TRBV28
clone_size: -
j_call: TRBJ1-3
d_call: -
cdr3_aa: CASRGQVNSGNTIYF
cdr3_nt: TGTGCCAGCAGGGGTCAGGTAAACTCTGGAAACACCATATATTTT

v_call: TRBV23-1
clone_size: -
j_call: TRBJ1-3
d_call: -
cdr3_aa: CASSQIPLRNTIYF
cdr3_nt: TGCGCCAGCAGTCAAATCCCCCTTAGAAACACCATATATTTT

v_call: TRBV7-7
clone_size: -
j_call: TRBJ2-7
d_call: -
cdr3_aa: CASSLAKSSRTYEQYF
cdr3_nt: TGTGCTAGCAGCTTAGCGAAGAGCAGCCGCACTTACGAGCAGTACTTC

v_call: TRBV27
clone_size: -
j_call: TRBJ2-7
d_call: TRBD1
cdr3_aa: CASRATGSYEQYF
cdr3_nt: TGTGCCAGCCGGGCGACAGGGTCCTACGAGCAGTACTTC

v_call: TRBV6-5
clone_size: few
j_call: TRBJ2-7
d_call: TRBD2
cdr3_aa: CASSSETSGNYEQYF
cdr3_nt: TGTGCCAGCAGTTCTGAGACTAGCGGGAACTACGAGCAGTACTTC

v_call: TRBV9
clone_size: few
j_call: TRBJ2-1
d_call: TRBD2
cdr3_aa: CASSTSGHPRNEQFF
cdr3_nt: TGTGCCAGCAGCACTAGCGGCCACCCGAGGAATGAGCAGTTCTTC

v_call: TRBV7-9
clone_size: -
j_call: TRBJ2-7
d_call: -
cdr3_aa: CASSLTPSYEQYF
cdr3_nt: TGTGCCAGCAGCTTAACTCCCTCCTACGAGCAGTACTTC

v_call: TRBV7-2
clone_size: once
j_call: TRBJ2-5
d_call: -
cdr3_aa: CAISGVTGETQYF
cdr3_nt: TGTGCCATTTCGGGAGTAACTGGAGAGACCCAGTACTTC

v_call: TRBV5-1
clone_size: -
j_call: TRBJ1-2
d_call: -
cdr3_aa: CASSYETRGYTF
cdr3_nt: TGCGCCAGCAGCTACGAGACCCGGGGCTACACCTTC

v_call: TRBV11-2
clone_size: few
j_call: TRBJ2-7
d_call: -
cdr3_aa: CASSLSENYEQYF
cdr3_nt: TGTGCCAGCAGCTTATCAGAAAACTACGAGCAGTACTTC

v_call: TRBV4-1
clone_size: -
j_call: TRBJ2-7
d_call: -
cdr3_aa: CASSPLTGRAYEQYF
cdr3_nt: TGCGCCAGCAGCCCCCTGACAGGGAGGGCCTACGAGCAGTACTTC

v_call: TRBV5-1
clone_size: -
j_call: TRBJ2-3
d_call: TRBD1
cdr3_aa: CASSLSRGRGKQYF
cdr3_nt: TGCGCCAGCAGCTTGAGCAGGGGGCGAGGAAAGCAGTATTTT

v_call: TRBV28
clone_size: -
j_call: TRBJ1-1
d_call: -
cdr3_aa: CASSSGDGTEAFF
cdr3_nt: TGTGCCAGCAGTTCAGGGGACGGCACTGAAGCTTTCTTT

v_call: TRBV18
clone_size: few
j_call: TRBJ2-7
d_call: TRBD1
cdr3_aa: CASSPPTGVEQYF
cdr3_nt: TGTGCCAGCTCACCACCTACAGGGGTCGAGCAGTACTTC

v_call: TRBV6-6
clone_size: -
j_call: TRBJ1-4
d_call: -
cdr3_aa: CASSPRQLPSEKLFF
cdr3_nt: TGTGCCAGCAGTCCACGACAGTTGCCGAGTGAAAAACTGTTTTTT

v_call: TRBV7-2
clone_size: few
j_call: TRBJ1-2
d_call: TRBD1
cdr3_aa: CASSLTWTGDGYTF
cdr3_nt: TGTGCCAGCAGCTTAACGTGGACAGGGGATGGCTACACCTTC

v_call: TRBV5-1
clone_size: -
j_call: TRBJ1-3
d_call: TRBD1
cdr3_aa: CASSLDGQALSGNTIYF
cdr3_nt: TGCGCCAGCAGCTTGGACGGACAGGCGCTCTCTGGAAACACCATATATTTT

v_call: TRBV5-8
clone_size: once
j_call: TRBJ1-5
d_call: TRBD1
cdr3_aa: CASSLDPGGDTNQPQHF
cdr3_nt: TGTGCCAGCAGCTTGGATCCAGGGGGTGACACTAATCAGCCCCAGCATTTT

v_call: TRBV6-5
clone_size: -
j_call: TRBJ2-7
d_call: -
cdr3_aa: CASSYSGRSSYEQYF
cdr3_nt: TGTGCCAGCAGTTACTCGGGTAGGAGCTCCTACGAGCAGTACTTC

v_call: TRBV7-2
clone_size: -
j_call: TRBJ2-5
d_call: TRBD2
cdr3_aa: CASSLSSGAQETQYF
cdr3_nt: TGTGCCAGCAGCTTATCTAGCGGAGCACAAGAGACCCAGTACTTC

v_call: TRBV15
clone_size: -
j_call: TRBJ1-1
d_call: -
cdr3_aa: CATSPRVGTNTEAFF
cdr3_nt: TGTGCCACCAGCCCCCGGGTGGGCACGAACACTGAAGCTTTCTTT

v_call: TRBV7-2
clone_size: -
j_call: TRBJ2-3
d_call: -
cdr3_aa: CASSRGLPGTDTQYF
cdr3_nt: TGTGCCAGCAGCCGAGGACTACCCGGCACAGATACGCAGTATTTT

v_call: TRBV7-2
clone_size: -
j_call: TRBJ2-3
d_call: -
cdr3_aa: CASSLGPLVSTDTQYF
cdr3_nt: TGTGCCAGCAGCTTAGGGCCTTTAGTTAGCACAGATACGCAGTATTTT

v_call: TRBV19
clone_size: few
j_call: TRBJ1-5
d_call: -
cdr3_aa: CASSINDYSNQPQHF
cdr3_nt: TGTGCCAGTAGTATTAACGACTATAGCAATCAGCCCCAGCATTTT

v_call: TRBV5-6
clone_size: -
j_call: TRBJ2-1
d_call: TRBD2
cdr3_aa: CASSNAREGQHEQFF
cdr3_nt: TGTGCCAGCAGCAATGCCCGGGAGGGCCAACATGAGCAGTTCTTC

v_call: TRBV9
clone_size: -
j_call: TRBJ1-2
d_call: -
cdr3_aa: CASSADRRGYTF
cdr3_nt: TGTGCCAGCAGCGCCGACAGGCGTGGCTACACCTTC

v_call: TRBV7-9
clone_size: few
j_call: TRBJ2-7
d_call: TRBD2
cdr3_aa: CASSSRLAAYEQYF
cdr3_nt: TGTGCCAGCAGCTCCAGACTAGCGGCCTACGAGCAGTACTTC

v_call: TRBV18
clone_size: -
j_call: TRBJ1-2
d_call: -
cdr3_aa: CASSIQESGGYTF
cdr3_nt: TGTGCCAGCTCAATTCAGGAGTCGGGTGGCTACACCTTC

v_call: TRBV7-8
clone_size: -
j_call: TRBJ1-2
d_call: -
cdr3_aa: CASSLAGYYGYTF
cdr3_nt: TGTGCCAGCAGCTTAGCGGGTTACTATGGCTACACCTTC

v_call: TRBV14
clone_size: -
j_call: TRBJ2-3
d_call: TRBD1
cdr3_aa: CASSQGRTGGGPDTQYF
cdr3_nt: TGTGCCAGCAGCCAAGGGAGGACAGGGGGTGGTCCAGATACGCAGTATTTT

v_call: TRBV11-2
clone_size: once
j_call: TRBJ2-5
d_call: -
cdr3_aa: CASSLARGRETQYF
cdr3_nt: TGTGCCAGCAGCTTAGCTCGGGGGAGGGAGACCCAGTACTTC

v_call: TRBV10-3
clone_size: few
j_call: TRBJ2-6
d_call: TRBD2
cdr3_aa: CAISDGGTGANVLTF
cdr3_nt: TGTGCCATCAGTGACGGGGGGACTGGGGCCAACGTCCTGACTTTC

v_call: TRBV29-1
clone_size: -
j_call: TRBJ2-7
d_call: TRBD2
cdr3_aa: CSAGRQRGYEQYF
cdr3_nt: TGCAGCGCCGGACGACAGCGGGGCTACGAGCAGTACTTC

v_call: TRBV28
clone_size: -
j_call: TRBJ2-1
d_call: TRBD1
cdr3_aa: CASRDRGYNEQFF
cdr3_nt: TGTGCCAGCAGGGACAGGGGATACAATGAGCAGTTCTTC

v_call: TRBV7-9
clone_size: few
j_call: TRBJ1-5
d_call: TRBD1
cdr3_aa: CASSSSGQGDQPQHF
cdr3_nt: TGTGCCAGCAGCTCCTCCGGACAGGGCGATCAGCCCCAGCATTTT

v_call: TRBV9
clone_size: -
j_call: TRBJ2-5
d_call: -
cdr3_aa: CASTEGGARETQYF
cdr3_nt: TGTGCCAGCACTGAGGGGGGGGCACGGGAGACCCAGTACTTC